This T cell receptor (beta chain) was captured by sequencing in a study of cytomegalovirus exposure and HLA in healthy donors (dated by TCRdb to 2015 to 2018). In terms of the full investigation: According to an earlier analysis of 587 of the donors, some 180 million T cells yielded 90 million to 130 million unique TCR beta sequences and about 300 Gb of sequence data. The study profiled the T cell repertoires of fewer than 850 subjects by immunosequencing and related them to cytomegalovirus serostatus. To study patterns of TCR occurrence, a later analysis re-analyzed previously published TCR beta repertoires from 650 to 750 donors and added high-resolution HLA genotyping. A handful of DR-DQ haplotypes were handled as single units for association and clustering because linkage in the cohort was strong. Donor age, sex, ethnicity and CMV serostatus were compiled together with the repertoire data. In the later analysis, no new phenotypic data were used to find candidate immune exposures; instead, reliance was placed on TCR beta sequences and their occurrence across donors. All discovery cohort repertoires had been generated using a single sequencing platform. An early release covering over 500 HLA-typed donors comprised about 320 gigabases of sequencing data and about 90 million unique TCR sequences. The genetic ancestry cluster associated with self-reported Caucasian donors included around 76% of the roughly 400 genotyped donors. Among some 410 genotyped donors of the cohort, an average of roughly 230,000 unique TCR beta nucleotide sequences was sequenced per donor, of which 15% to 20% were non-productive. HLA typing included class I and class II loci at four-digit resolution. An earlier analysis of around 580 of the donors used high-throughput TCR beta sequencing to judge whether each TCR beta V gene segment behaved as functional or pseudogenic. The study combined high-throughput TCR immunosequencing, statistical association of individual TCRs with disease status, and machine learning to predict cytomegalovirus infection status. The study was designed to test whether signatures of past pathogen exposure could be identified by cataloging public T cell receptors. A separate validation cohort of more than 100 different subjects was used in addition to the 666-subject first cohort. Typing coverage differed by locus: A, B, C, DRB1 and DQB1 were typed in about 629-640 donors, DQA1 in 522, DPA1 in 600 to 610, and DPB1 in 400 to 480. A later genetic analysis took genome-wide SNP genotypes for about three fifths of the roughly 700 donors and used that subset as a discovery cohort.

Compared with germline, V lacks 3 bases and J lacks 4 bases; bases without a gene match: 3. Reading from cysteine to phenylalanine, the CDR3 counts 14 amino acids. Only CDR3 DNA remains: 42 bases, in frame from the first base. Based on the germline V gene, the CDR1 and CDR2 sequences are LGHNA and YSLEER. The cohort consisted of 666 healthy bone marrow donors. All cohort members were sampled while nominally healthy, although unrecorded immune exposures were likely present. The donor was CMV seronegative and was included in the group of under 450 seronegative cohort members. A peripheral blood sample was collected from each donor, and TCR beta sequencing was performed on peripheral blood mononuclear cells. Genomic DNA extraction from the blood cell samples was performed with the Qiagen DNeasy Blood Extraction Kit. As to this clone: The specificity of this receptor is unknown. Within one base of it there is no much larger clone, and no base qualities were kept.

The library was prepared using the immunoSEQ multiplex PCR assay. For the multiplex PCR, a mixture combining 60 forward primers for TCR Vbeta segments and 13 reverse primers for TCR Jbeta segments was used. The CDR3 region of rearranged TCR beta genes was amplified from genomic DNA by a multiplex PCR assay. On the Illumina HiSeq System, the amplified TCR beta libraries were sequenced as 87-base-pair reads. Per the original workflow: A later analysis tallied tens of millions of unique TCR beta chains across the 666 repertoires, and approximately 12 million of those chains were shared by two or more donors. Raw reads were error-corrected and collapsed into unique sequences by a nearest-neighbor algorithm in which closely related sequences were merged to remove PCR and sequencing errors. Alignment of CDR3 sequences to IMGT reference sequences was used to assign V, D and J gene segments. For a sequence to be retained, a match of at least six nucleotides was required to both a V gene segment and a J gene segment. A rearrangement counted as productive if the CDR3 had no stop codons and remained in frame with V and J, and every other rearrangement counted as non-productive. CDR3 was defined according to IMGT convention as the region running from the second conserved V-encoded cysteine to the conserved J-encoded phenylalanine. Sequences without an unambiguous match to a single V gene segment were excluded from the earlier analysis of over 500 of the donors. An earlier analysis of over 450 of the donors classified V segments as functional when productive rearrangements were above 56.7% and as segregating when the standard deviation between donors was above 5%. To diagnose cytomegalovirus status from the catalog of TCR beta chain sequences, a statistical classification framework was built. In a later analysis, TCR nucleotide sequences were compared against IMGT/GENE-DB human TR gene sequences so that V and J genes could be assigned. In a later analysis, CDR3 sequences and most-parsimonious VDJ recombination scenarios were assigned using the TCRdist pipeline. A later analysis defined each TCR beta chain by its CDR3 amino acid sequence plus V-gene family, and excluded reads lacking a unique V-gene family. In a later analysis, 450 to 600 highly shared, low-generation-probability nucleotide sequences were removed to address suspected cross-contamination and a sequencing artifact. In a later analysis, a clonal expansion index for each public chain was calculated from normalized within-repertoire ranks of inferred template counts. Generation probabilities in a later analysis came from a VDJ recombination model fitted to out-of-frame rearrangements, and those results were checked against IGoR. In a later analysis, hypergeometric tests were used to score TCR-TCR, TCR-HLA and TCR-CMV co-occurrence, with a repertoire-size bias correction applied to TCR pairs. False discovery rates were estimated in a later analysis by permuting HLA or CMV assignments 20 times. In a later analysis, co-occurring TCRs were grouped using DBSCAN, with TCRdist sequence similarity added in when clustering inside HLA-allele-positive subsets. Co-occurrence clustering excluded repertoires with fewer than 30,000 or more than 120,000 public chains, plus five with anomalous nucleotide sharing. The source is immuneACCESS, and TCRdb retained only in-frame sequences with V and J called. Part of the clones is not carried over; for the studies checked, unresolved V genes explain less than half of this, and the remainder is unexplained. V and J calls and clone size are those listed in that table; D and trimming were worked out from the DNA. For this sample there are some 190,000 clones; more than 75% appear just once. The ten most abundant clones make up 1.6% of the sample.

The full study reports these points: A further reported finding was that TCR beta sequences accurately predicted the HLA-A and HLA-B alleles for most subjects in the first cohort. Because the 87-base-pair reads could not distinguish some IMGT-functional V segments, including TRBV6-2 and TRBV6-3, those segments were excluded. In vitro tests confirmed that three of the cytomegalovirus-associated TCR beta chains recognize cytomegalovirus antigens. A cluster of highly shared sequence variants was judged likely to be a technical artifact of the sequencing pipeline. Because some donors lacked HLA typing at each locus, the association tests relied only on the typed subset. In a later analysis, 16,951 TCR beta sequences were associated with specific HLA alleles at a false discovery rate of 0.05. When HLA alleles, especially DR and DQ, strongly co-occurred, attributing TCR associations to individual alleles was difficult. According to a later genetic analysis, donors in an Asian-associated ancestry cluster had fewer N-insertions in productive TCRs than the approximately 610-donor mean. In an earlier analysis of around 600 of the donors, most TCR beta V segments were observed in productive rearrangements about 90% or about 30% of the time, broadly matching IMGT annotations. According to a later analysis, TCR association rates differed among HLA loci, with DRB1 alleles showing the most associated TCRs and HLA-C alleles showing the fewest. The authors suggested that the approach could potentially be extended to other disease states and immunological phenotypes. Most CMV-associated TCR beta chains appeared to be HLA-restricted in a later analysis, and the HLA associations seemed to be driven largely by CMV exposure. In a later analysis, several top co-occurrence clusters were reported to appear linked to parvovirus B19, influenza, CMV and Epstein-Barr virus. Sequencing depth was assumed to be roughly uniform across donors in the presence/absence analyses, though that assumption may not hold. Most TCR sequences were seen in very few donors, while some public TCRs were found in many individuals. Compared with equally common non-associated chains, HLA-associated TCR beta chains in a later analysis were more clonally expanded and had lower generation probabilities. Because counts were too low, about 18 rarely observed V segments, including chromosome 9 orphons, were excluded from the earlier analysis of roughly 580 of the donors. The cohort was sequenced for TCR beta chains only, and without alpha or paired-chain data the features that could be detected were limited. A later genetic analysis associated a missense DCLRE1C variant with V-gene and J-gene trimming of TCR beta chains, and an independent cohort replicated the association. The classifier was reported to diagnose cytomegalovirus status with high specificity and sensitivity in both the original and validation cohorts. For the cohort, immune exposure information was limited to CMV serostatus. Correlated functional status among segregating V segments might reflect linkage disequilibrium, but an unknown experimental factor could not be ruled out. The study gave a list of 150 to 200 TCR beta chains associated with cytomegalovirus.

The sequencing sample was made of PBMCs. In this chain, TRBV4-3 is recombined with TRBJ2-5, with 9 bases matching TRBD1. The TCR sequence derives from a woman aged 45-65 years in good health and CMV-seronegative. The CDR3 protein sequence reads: CASSQDRGGETQYF. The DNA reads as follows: TGCGCCAGCAGCCAGGACAGGGGAGGAGAGACCCAGTACTTC.